These 10 T cell receptor beta chains were sequenced from one sample in a study of blood T cell repertoires in COVID-19. TCRdb's copy holds only in-frame clones and misses some; the assay was immunoSEQ multiplex PCR. Among 150,000 to 200,000 clones listed, approximately 90% were seen once. Sequencing input: PBMCs or T cells enriched from blood (not recorded which). All receptors derive from a woman under 30 who had recovered from COVID-19.

The chain joins TRBV28 to TRBJ2-1; D may be TRBD1 (6 bases). The CDR3 has 14 residues. Germline CDR1 and CDR2: MDHEN and SYDVKM. The ends were cut back, 6 bases at V and 6 bases at J, with 15 bases in the middle. This CDR3 is CASRSTGLPNEQFF. The CDR3 DNA reads TGTGCCAGCAGAAGCACAGGGTTACCCAATGAGCAGTTCTTC.

The J gene is TRBJ2-7, the V gene TRBV5-1; D is possibly TRBD1 (5 bases). This CDR3 spans 14 amino acids. V was cut by 4 bases and J by 2 bases, with 13 bases left in between. Germline V CDR1 and CDR2: SGHRS, YFSETQ. The CDR3 sequence is CASSATQGTYEQYF. In nucleotides, the CDR3 is TGCGCCAGCAGCGCCACCCAGGGAACCTACGAGCAGTACTTC.

The chain combines TRBV28 with TRBJ2-7; 10 bases align to TRBD2. CDR3 size: 13 residues. V shed 5 bases and J 2 bases; nucleotides not matched to a gene: 0. Per the germline V gene, CDR1 is MDHEN and CDR2 is SYDVKM. The CDR3 region is CASSLAGAYEQYF. The CDR3 bases are TGTGCCAGCAGTCTAGCGGGAGCCTACGAGCAGTACTTC.

In its sample, this clone was seen once. This sequence joins TRBV2 and TRBJ2-7; D gene unclear. CDR3 length: 13 amino acids. Germline CDR1 SNHLY, CDR2 FYNNEI. V was pared by 6 bases and J by 2 bases, with 11 bases between. DNA for the CDR3: TGTGCCAGCAGCTATGATCGAACCTACGAGCAGTACTTC. Translated: CASSYDRTYEQYF.

The rearrangement joins TRBV5-1 to TRBJ2-2, with 14 bases matching TRBD2. This CDR3 is 19 amino acids long. CDR1 is SGHRS and CDR2 is YFSETQ in the germline V gene. The trim removed 2 bases at V and 0 bases at J, leaving 6 bases unmatched. The CDR3 loop is CASSLRTSGRLTNTGELFF. CDR3 bases: TGCGCCAGCAGCTTAAGGACTAGCGGGAGGCTAACGAACACCGGGGAGCTGTTTTTT.

The chain employs TRBV4-3 and TRBJ2-7; weak D call: TRBD2 (6 bases). The CDR3 sequence is 14 residues long. V shed 1 base and J shed 3 bases, with 10 bases lying between them. Germline assignment: CDR1 LGHNA and CDR2 YSLEER. The CDR3 sequence is CASSQGRGSYEQYF. The CDR3 nucleotides are TGCGCCAGCAGCCAAGGGAGGGGTAGCTACGAGCAGTACTTC.

The chain carries TRBV12-5 and TRBJ2-7, with TRBD2 identical over 10 bases. J lost 2 bases, V lost 8 bases, and 3 bases had no gene match. Germline CDR1 is LGHNT and CDR2 is FRNRAP. CDR3 length: 13 residues. CDR3 in DNA: TGTGCTAGTTACACTAGCGGGACCTACGAGCAGTACTTC. Encoded protein: CASYTSGTYEQYF.

There are a few counts of this clone. This sequence joins TRBV6-5 and TRBJ2-7; 9 bases line up with TRBD1. This CDR3 has 14 residues. The ends lost 6 bases at V and 3 bases at J; junction bases unmatched: 6. Germline V gene lookup returns CDR1 MNHEY and CDR2 SVGAGI. The CDR3 spells CASRMGQGHYEQYF. The CDR3 nucleotides read TGTGCCAGCAGAATGGGACAGGGACACTACGAGCAGTACTTC.

This rearrangement joins TRBV9 to TRBJ2-1; no reliable D call. CDR1 SGDLS and CDR2 YYNGEE come from the germline V gene. The V end was cut by 2 bases, the J end by 4 bases, with 19 bases between. The CDR3 sequence is 17 residues long. In DNA form, the CDR3 reads TGTGCCAGCAGCGTCCTCAACCCGGGTCTCACTTACAATGAGCAGTTCTTC. Protein: CASSVLNPGLTYNEQFF.

This chain connects TRBV27 to TRBJ1-2; maybe TRBD1 (5 bases). The CDR3 has 13 amino acids. Germline V gives CDR1 MNHEY, CDR2 SMNVEV (reference sequence). V gave up 6 bases and J gave up 5 bases, with 13 bases separating them. CDR3 DNA sequence: TGTGCCAGCAGCTCGGGGGGATTTTATGGCTACACCTTC. Protein sequence: CASSSGGFYGYTF.